Each of the 25 T cell receptor beta chains below was sequenced from the same sample in a study of T cells after yellow fever vaccination. One entry per CDR3 protein, called by TCRdb with MiXCR from the 5' RACE reads. The sample carries some 150,000 distinct CDR3 sequences, about 11% recorded once. The source was CD8+ T cells sorted from PBMCs, collected 15 days after the yellow fever booster vaccination. These receptors all stem from a young man who received the YFV17D yellow fever vaccine.

In its sample, this clonotype was seen a few times. V usage is TRBV6-1 and J usage is TRBJ2-6; tentatively, D is TRBD1 (5 bases). The germline V gene encodes CDR1 MNHNS and CDR2 SASEGT. The CDR3 spans 16 residues. V was shortened by 0 bases and J by 2 bases, with 8 bases between the two germline ends. This CDR3 is CASSEAAGTGANVLTF. CDR3 in DNA: TGTGCCAGCAGTGAAGCGGCAGGGACTGGGGCCAACGTCCTGACTTTC.

The genes are TRBV4-1 and TRBJ2-5, with 10 bases lining up with TRBD2. The J segment lost 2 bases and the V segment lost 5 bases, leaving 17 bases of the junction unmatched. Per the germline V gene, CDR1 is MGHRA and CDR2 is YSYEKL. The CDR3 spans 19 residues. CDR3 DNA: TGCGCCAGCAGCTATCTTGGGGTAGCGGGGGGTGAGGGGCAAGAGACCCAGTACTTC. The encoded protein is CASSYLGVAGGEGQETQYF.

At least ten counts were recorded for this clonotype. The V gene is TRBV6-4, the J gene TRBJ2-1; 8 bases map to TRBD2. This CDR3 is built from 17 residues. CDR1 MRHNA and CDR2 SNTAGT come from the germline V gene. With 0 bases clipped from V and 3 bases from J, the junction kept 7 bases outside the gene matches. CDR3 sequence: CASSDSSGRGDYNEQFF. In nucleotides, the CDR3 is TGTGCCAGCAGTGACTCAAGCGGGCGGGGGGACTACAATGAGCAGTTCTTC.

The rearrangement joins TRBV4-3 to TRBJ2-5; D call uncertain. Per germline, CDR1 LGHNA and CDR2 YSLEER. Trimming shortened V by 5 bases and J by 2 bases, and 9 bases separated the two germline ends. The CDR3 has 13 amino acids. The CDR3 nucleotides read TGCGCCAGCAGCTTGTCGGGTCAAGAGACCCAGTACTTC. It yields the protein CASSLSGQETQYF.

This clonotype was detected many times. The CDR3: CASSVYDTQYF. Here the CDR3 DNA reads TGTGCCAGCAGCGTGTACGATACGCAGTATTTT. V is TRBV9 and J is TRBJ2-3; D ambiguous. The CDR3 extends over 11 amino acids. The germline CDR1 and CDR2 sequences are SGDLS and YYNGEE. V gave up 2 bases and J gave up 6 bases, with 4 bases separating them.

The V gene is TRBV2, the J gene TRBJ1-1, with TRBD1 matching 7 bases. CDR1 is SNHLY and CDR2 is FYNNEI in the germline V gene. V was pared by 6 bases and J by 6 bases, with 7 bases of the junction left unmatched. The CDR3 loop spans 13 amino acids. The CDR3 nucleotides read TGTGCCAGCAGGTATACAGGGGACCCTGAAGCTTTCTTT. Protein product: CASRYTGDPEAFF.

The chain couples TRBV5-1 to TRBJ2-5, with D maybe TRBD1 (6 bases). The CDR3 loop spans 17 amino acids. Between the trimmed V and J ends, which lost 4 bases and 0 bases, there was a span of 19 bases. The germline V gene has CDR1 SGHRS and CDR2 YFSETQ. Written as DNA, the CDR3 is TGCGCCAGCAGCAGCGGAGGTGGGGGCAGGTACCAAGAGACCCAGTACTTC. Protein product: CASSSGGGGRYQETQYF. Combining the CDR3 with reference TRBV5-1 and TRBJ2-5 gives the whole variable domain KAGVTQTPRYLIKTRGQQVTLSCSPISGHRSVSWYQQTPGQGLQFLFEYFSETQRNKGNFPGRFSGRQFSNSRSEMNVSTLELGDSALYLCASSSGGGGRYQETQYFGPGTRLLVL.

Ten or more counts support this clonotype. The gene calls are TRBV5-7 and TRBJ1-5, with D uncertain. TRBV5-7 is reported as an ORF; its role is uncertain. Between the trimmed V and J ends, which lost 6 bases and 3 bases, there was a span of 10 bases. The CDR3 runs 13 residues. The CDR3 reads CASNIGVNQPQHF. For the CDR3, the DNA is TGTGCCAGCAACATCGGGGTCAATCAGCCCCAGCATTTT.

V usage is TRBV4-2 and J usage is TRBJ2-1; D uncertain. The CDR3 contains 14 residues. The germline V gene encodes CDR1 LGHNA and CDR2 YNFKEQ. The V end lost 5 bases, the J end lost 2 bases, and 10 bases lay between the germline ends. As DNA, the CDR3 is TGTGCCAGCAGCGCCCTAGAGCCCTACAATGAGCAGTTCTTC. This translates into CASSALEPYNEQFF.

This clonotype was recorded a few times. The gene calls are TRBV4-1 and TRBJ1-1; D remains unclear. Trimming took off 0 bases at V and 6 bases at J, with 17 bases between the two ends. The CDR3 spans 16 residues. From germline, CDR1 is MGHRA and CDR2 YSYEKL. CDR3 nucleotides: TGCGCCAGCAGCCAAGACGGGATGGTCCGAAACCCTGAAGCTTTCTTT. This encodes CASSQDGMVRNPEAFF.

This clonotype was recorded many times. The chain couples TRBV7-6 to TRBJ1-2; D is ambiguous. Trimming cost V 5 bases and J 7 bases, with 8 bases left between them. The CDR3 runs 11 residues. Looked up from germline, CDR1 is SGHVS and CDR2 is FNYEAQ. CDR3 DNA sequence: TGTGCCAGCAGCCCTCTAACTGGCTACACCTTC. Translating it yields CASSPLTGYTF.

This clonotype was detected only a few times. The chain carries TRBV12-3 or TRBV12-4 and TRBJ2-2; D might be TRBD1 (6 bases). This CDR3 is 15 amino acids long. V lost 3 bases and J 6 bases, leaving 14 bases between the germline ends. The CDR3 nucleotides are TGTGCCAGCAGTTTTTTTGGACAGAGGGCCGGGGAGCTGTTTTTT. Amino acids: CASSFFGQRAGELFF.

The gene calls are TRBV7-9 and TRBJ2-2, with D possibly being TRBD1 (7 bases). This CDR3 comprises 17 residues. V lost 3 bases and J 2 bases, leaving 16 bases between the germline ends. Germline V CDR1 and CDR2: SEHNR, FQNEAQ (reference sequence). The DNA of the CDR3 is TGTGCCAGCAGCTTCCGAGCAGGGGGGTTTAACACCGGGGAGCTGTTTTTT. Its translation: CASSFRAGGFNTGELFF.

This clonotype came up a few times. This chain links TRBV25-1 with TRBJ2-3, with D uncertain. The CDR3 has 16 amino acids. The V end lost 3 bases, the J end lost 1 base, and 14 bases lay between the germline ends. From germline, CDR1 is MGHDK and CDR2 SYGVNS. CDR3 loop: CASSDLVDIRTDTQYF. As DNA, the CDR3 is TGTGCCAGCAGTGACTTAGTTGACATCCGCACAGATACGCAGTATTTT.

This clonotype showed up many times. The V call is TRBV28, the J call TRBJ2-2; the D gene is possibly TRBD1 (5 bases). V lost 4 bases to trimming and J lost 0 bases, with 9 bases between them. CDR1 is MDHEN and CDR2 is SYDVKM in the germline V gene. The CDR3 contains 15 residues. This CDR3 is CASSSRQSNTGELFF. Here the CDR3 DNA reads TGTGCCAGCAGTTCGCGACAGTCGAACACCGGGGAGCTGTTTTTT.

V usage is TRBV15 and J usage is TRBJ2-7, with 7 positions matching TRBD1. The V gene's germline CDR1 is LNHNV and CDR2 YYDKDF (reference sequence). The length of the CDR3 is 16 residues. V trimming: 5 bases; J trimming: 0 bases; junction bases outside the gene matches: 10. The chain's CDR3 is CATSRTRQGDSYEQYF. CDR3 DNA: TGTGCCACCAGCCGAACCCGACAGGGCGACTCCTACGAGCAGTACTTC.

The chain joins TRBV9 to TRBJ2-3, with TRBD2 identical over 9 bases. The CDR3 has 17 amino acids. Germline trimming cut 1 base from V and 2 bases from J; bases unmatched to any gene: 8. Germline V lookup: CDR1 SGDLS, CDR2 YYNGEE. CDR3 DNA: TGTGCCAGCAGCGTATCGGCAACTAGCGGGCACACAGATACGCAGTATTTT. It translates to CASSVSATSGHTDTQYF.

The sample holds a few counts of this clonotype. The chain has TRBV27 and TRBJ1-1; D call uncertain. The length of the CDR3 is 14 residues. CDR1 MNHEY and CDR2 SMNVEV come from the germline V gene (reference sequence). V lost 4 bases to trimming and J lost 0 bases, with 9 bases between them. CDR3 in amino acids: CASSSRFMNTEAFF. As DNA, the CDR3 is TGTGCCAGCAGTTCACGGTTCATGAACACTGAAGCTTTCTTT.

J is TRBJ2-7 and V is TRBV7-9; D is undetermined. The CDR3 loop spans 15 amino acids. The germline V gene has CDR1 SEHNR and CDR2 FQNEAQ (reference sequence). The V end lost 5 bases, the J end lost 9 bases, and 23 bases lay between the germline ends. The CDR3 DNA reads as TGTGCCAGCAGCCACCAACCCTCGACCAACGCGAGGCAGTACGTC. This gives the protein CASSHQPSTNARQYV.

The chain carries TRBV5-5 and TRBJ2-7, with D possibly matching TRBD1 (8 bases). The CDR3 contains 15 residues. V lost 1 base, J lost 3 bases, and 14 bases lay in between. From germline, CDR1 is SGHKS and CDR2 YYEKEE (reference sequence). In DNA, the CDR3 is TGTGCCAGCAGCTTGCAACAGGGGGGGCTCTACGAGCAGTACTTC. Translating gives CASSLQQGGLYEQYF.

In its sample, this clonotype was seen many times. The rearrangement links TRBV5-1 to TRBJ2-7; the match to TRBD1 covers 8 bases. V shed 2 bases and J 3 bases; nucleotides not matched to a gene: 4. The CDR3 has 14 residues. CDR1 is SGHRS and CDR2 is YFSETQ in the germline V gene. CDR3 sequence reads: CASSLGTGLYEQYF. CDR3 DNA sequence: TGCGCCAGCAGCTTAGGGACAGGCCTCTACGAGCAGTACTTC.

This clonotype has more than one count but fewer than ten. The chain recombines TRBV7-9 with TRBJ2-7; 8 bases map to TRBD2. In germline, CDR1 is SEHNR, CDR2 FQNEAQ (reference sequence). CDR3 length: 14 residues. V dropped 5 bases and J dropped 3; count of bases not matched to a gene: 6. CDR3 sequence reads: CASSMGLVNYEQYV. The CDR3, as DNA: TGTGCCAGCAGCATGGGACTAGTCAACTACGAGCAGTACGTC.

The chain couples TRBV19 to TRBJ1-4, with D unclear. Germline CDR1 LNHDA, CDR2 SQIVND (reference sequence). V shed 1 base and J shed 2 bases, with 8 bases lying between them. This CDR3 spans 15 amino acids. This CDR3 is CASSIGTATNEKLFF. CDR3 in DNA: TGTGCCAGTAGTATAGGGACGGCTACTAATGAAAAACTGTTTTTT.

This clonotype was counted between two and nine times. This sequence joins TRBV5-5 and TRBJ2-7; 9 bases are a match to TRBD1. This CDR3 region has 14 residues. Germline CDR1 is SGHKS and CDR2 is YYEKEE (reference sequence). Unmatched junction bases numbered 8, after V lost 4 bases and J lost 6 bases. The CDR3 DNA is TGTGCCAGCAGCCCCGGGACAGGGAATGGCGAGCAGTACTTC. This gives the protein CASSPGTGNGEQYF.

J is TRBJ2-3 and V is TRBV11-2; D is perhaps TRBD1 (5 bases). V was cut by 1 base and J by 5 bases, with 13 bases left in between. This CDR3 is 15 amino acids long. Germline values: CDR1 SGHAT, CDR2 FQNNGV. The CDR3 DNA sequence: TGTGCCAGCAGCTTAGCTCCAAGGGGTTTAGATACGCAGTATTTT. Its translation is CASSLAPRGLDTQYF.